This T cell receptor beta chain was documented in a study of T-cell memory formation after mild COVID-19. TCRdb redid the calling of the 5' RACE reads with MiXCR, one entry per CDR3 protein. Here the sample spans approximately 400,000 distinct CDR3 sequences, under 20% being singletons. Note on this clonotype: The antigen remains undetermined.

V lost 0 bases and J 2 bases, leaving 11 bases between the germline ends. CDR1 is LGHNA and CDR2 is YSLEER in the germline V gene. The CDR3 length is 15 residues. Regarding the study as a whole: A subset of responding clones appeared in pre-infection memory, suggesting cross-reactive memory joined. Second-wave clones with a day 37 peak had unconfirmed SARS-CoV-2 specificity.

The TCR originated in a man aged 18 to 30 who had mild COVID-19 (a few samples of this study predate the infection). Cell type and time point are not known. The sample taken for sequencing was PBMCs or a T cell subset sorted from them (not recorded which). The V gene is TRBV4-3, the J gene TRBJ2-7; no definite D call. The CDR3 DNA is TGCGCCAGCAGCCAAGACTGGAGTTATCCCTACGAGCAGTACTTC. This codes for CASSQDWSYPYEQYF.